Presented here are 11 T cell receptor beta chains from one specimen sequenced in a study of identical twins. One entry per CDR3 protein, called by TCRdb with MiXCR from the 5' RACE reads. Of a few hundred thousand distinct CDR3 sequences in the sample, 20% to 30% were seen once. The same sample was also studied in work on T cells expressing NK-cell markers.

Input material: CD4+ T cells sorted from blood. The receptor set was obtained from a woman aged 18-30 years in good health.

The rearrangement uses TRBV2 and TRBJ2-5; D not certain. Trimming shortened V by 6 bases and J by 1 base, and 9 bases separated the two germline ends. CDR1 and CDR2 (germline): SNHLY, FYNNEI. This CDR3 has 13 amino acids. CDR3 bases: TGTGCCAGCAGCCGACTGCGCCAAGAGACCCAGTACTTC. The encoded protein is CASSRLRQETQYF.

This clonotype was counted between two and nine times. This sequence joins TRBV4-3 and TRBJ2-1; 8 bases match TRBD2. V trimming: 4 bases; J trimming: 6 bases; junction bases outside the gene matches: 14. The CDR3 is made up of 17 amino acids. In germline, CDR1 is LGHNA, CDR2 YSLEER. In DNA, the CDR3 is TGCGCCAGCAGCCGGACAGTAAGCGGGAGAGAGGCCAATGAGCAGTTCTTC. The encoded protein is CASSRTVSGREANEQFF.

This clonotype showed up just a few times. The rearrangement links TRBV7-9 to TRBJ1-1; TRBD1 matches at 11 bases. Germline V gives CDR1 SEHNR, CDR2 FQNEAQ (reference sequence). This CDR3 has 14 residues. The ends lost 4 bases at V and 6 bases at J; junction bases unmatched: 4. DNA for the CDR3: TGTGCCAGCAGCTACTGGGACAGGGGGGCTGAAGCTTTCTTT. Encoded protein: CASSYWDRGAEAFF.

The chain employs TRBV6-1 and TRBJ1-1; D is uncertain. The CDR3 runs to 13 residues. The ends were cut back, 7 bases at V and 8 bases at J, with 17 bases in the middle. Germline CDR1 reads MNHNS; CDR2 reads SASEGT. The CDR3 region is CASTLAIGMEAFF. The CDR3 DNA reads TGTGCCAGCACCCTCGCCATAGGGATGGAAGCTTTCTTT.

This chain joins TRBV6-2 or TRBV6-3 and TRBJ2-5, with D possibly matching TRBD1 (5 bases). The CDR3 is 14 residues long. Trimming took 0 bases from V and 2 from J, leaving 7 bases between them. Germline assignment: CDR1 MNHEY and CDR2 SVGEGT. The CDR3 protein is CASSYSAGQETQYF. CDR3 nucleotides: TGTGCCAGCAGTTACTCTGCAGGGCAAGAGACCCAGTACTTC.

The chain combines TRBV29-1 with TRBJ2-1; 8 nucleotides line up with TRBD2. Germline CDR1 SQVTM, CDR2 ANQGSEA. The J segment lost 4 bases and the V segment lost 4 bases, leaving 12 bases of the junction unmatched. This CDR3 region has 16 residues. CDR3 coding DNA: TGCAGCGTTGGGGGTAGCGGGGTAGAACCTTACAATGAGCAGTTCTTC. It specifies CSVGGSGVEPYNEQFF.

A few counts support this clonotype. This chain joins TRBV5-1 and TRBJ1-6; tentative D call: TRBD1 (5 bases). Trimming removed 0 bases from V and 8 bases from J, with 12 bases in between. The CDR3 runs to 15 residues. Germline-derived CDR1 and CDR2 are SGHRS and YFSETQ. The CDR3 spells CASSLVGPGDSPLHF. For the CDR3, the DNA is TGCGCCAGCAGCTTGGTGGGGCCGGGGGATTCACCCCTCCACTTT.

The V and J genes are TRBV29-1 and TRBJ2-5; D uncertain. Per germline, CDR1 SQVTM and CDR2 ANQGSEA. The CDR3 loop spans 13 amino acids. V was trimmed by 4 bases and J by 2 bases, leaving 11 bases between them. CDR3 residues: CSVGVRLQETQYF. In nucleotides, the CDR3 is TGCAGCGTTGGGGTCCGGTTGCAAGAGACCCAGTACTTC.

The V call is TRBV20-1, the J call TRBJ2-5; D not resolved. V lost 3 bases and J 5 bases, leaving 10 bases between the germline ends. This CDR3 contains 12 residues. Germline lookup yields CDR1 DFQATT and CDR2 SNEGSKA (reference sequence). CDR3 sequence reads: CSARGNGETQYF. CDR3 bases: TGCAGTGCTAGGGGGAACGGGGAGACCCAGTACTTC.

This chain connects TRBV7-9 to TRBJ1-2; a possible D gene is TRBD1 (6 bases). From germline, CDR1 is SEHNR and CDR2 FQNEAQ (reference sequence). The length of the CDR3 is 15 residues. Deletions cut 6 bases from V and 3 bases from J, with 17 bases between. This CDR3 is CASSPLGRGDYGYTF. CDR3 nucleotides: TGTGCCAGCAGTCCCCTGGGAAGGGGGGACTATGGCTACACCTTC.

This chain links TRBV5-1 with TRBJ2-7; TRBD1 matches at 9 bases. CDR1 and CDR2 (germline): SGHRS, YFSETQ. The V and J ends lost 4 bases and 0 bases, in that order; junction bases with no gene match: 11. The CDR3 loop spans 17 amino acids. Here the CDR3 reads CASSPSPSTGGSYEQYF. CDR3 DNA: TGCGCCAGCAGCCCCAGCCCCTCGACAGGGGGCTCCTACGAGCAGTACTTC.